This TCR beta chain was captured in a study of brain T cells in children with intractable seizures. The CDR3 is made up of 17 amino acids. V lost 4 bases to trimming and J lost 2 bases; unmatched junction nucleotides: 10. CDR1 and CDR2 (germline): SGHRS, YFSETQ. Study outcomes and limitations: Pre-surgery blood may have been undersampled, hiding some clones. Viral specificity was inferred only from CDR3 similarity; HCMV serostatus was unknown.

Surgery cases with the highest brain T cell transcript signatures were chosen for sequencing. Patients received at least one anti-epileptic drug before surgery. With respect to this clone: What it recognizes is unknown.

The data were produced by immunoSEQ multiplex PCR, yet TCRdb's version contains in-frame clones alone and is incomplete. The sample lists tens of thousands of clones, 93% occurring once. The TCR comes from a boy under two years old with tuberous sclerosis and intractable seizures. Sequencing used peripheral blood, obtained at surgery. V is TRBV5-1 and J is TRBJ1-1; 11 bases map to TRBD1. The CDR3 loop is CASSPRDRGRINTEAFF. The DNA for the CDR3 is TGCGCCAGCAGCCCAAGGGACAGGGGGAGAATTAACACTGAAGCTTTCTTT.